This T cell receptor (beta chain) was found in a study of CXCR3-negative and CXCR3-positive naive CD8 T cells. Study as a whole: The study obtained roughly 140 million TRB reads, about 1.5 +/- 0.3 million per library.

Study-level findings and limits: Both of the naive subsets showed about the same high diversity, but memory CD8+ cells had much less.

Germline V gives CDR1 SQVTM, CDR2 ANQGSEA. This CDR3 has 11 amino acids. About this clonotype: What it recognizes is unknown.

Through 5' RACE with UMI labels, the TRB cDNA libraries were prepared. TCRdb re-called the 5' RACE reads and gives one entry per CDR3 protein, without DNA. This table holds approximately 40,000 distinct CDR3 sequences. The chain recombines TRBV29-1 with TRBJ1-2; TCRdb picks TRBD1, but there is no DNA to check that call. The specimen was memory CD8+ T cells from blood. The TCR comes from a human donor in good health. Some clones in this sample may be carry-over from other donors' samples. The CDR3 reads CSVIFRGSYTF.